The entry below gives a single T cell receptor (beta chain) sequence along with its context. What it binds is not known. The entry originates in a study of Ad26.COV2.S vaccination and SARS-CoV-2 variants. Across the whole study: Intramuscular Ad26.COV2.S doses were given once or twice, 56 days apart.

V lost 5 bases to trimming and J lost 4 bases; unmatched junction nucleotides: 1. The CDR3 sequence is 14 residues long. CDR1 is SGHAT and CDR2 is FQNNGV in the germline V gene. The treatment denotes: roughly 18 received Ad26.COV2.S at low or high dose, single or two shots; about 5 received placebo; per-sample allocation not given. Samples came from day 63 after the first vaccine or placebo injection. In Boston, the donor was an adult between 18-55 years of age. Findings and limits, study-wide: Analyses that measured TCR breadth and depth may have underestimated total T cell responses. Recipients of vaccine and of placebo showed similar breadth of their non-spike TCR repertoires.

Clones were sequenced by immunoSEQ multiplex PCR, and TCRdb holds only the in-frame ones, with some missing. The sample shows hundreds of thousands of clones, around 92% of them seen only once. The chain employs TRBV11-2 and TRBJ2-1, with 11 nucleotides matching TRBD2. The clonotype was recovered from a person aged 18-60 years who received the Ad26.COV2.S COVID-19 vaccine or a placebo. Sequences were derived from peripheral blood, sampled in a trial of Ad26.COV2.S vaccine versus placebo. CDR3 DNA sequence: TGTGCCAGCAGCAGGACTAGCGGGTACAATGAGCAGTTCTTC. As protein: CASSRTSGYNEQFF.